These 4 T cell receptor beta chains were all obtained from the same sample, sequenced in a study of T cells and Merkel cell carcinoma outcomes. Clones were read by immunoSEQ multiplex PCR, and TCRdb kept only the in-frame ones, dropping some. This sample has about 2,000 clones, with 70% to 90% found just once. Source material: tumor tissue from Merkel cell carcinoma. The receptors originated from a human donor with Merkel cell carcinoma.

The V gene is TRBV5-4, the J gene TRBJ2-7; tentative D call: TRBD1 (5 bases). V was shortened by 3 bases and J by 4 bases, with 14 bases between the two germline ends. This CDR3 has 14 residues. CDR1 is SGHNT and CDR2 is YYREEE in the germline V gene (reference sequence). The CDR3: CASSSSRAGYEQYF. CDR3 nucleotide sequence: TGTGCCAGCAGCTCGTCCAGGGCAGGGTACGAGCAGTACTTC. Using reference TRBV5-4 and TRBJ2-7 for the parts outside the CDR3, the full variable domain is ETGVTQSPTHLIKTRGQQVTLRCSSQSGHNTVSWYQQALGQGPQFIFQYYREEENGRGNFPPRFSGLQFPNYSSELNVNALELDDSALYLCASSSSRAGYEQYFGPGTRLTVT.

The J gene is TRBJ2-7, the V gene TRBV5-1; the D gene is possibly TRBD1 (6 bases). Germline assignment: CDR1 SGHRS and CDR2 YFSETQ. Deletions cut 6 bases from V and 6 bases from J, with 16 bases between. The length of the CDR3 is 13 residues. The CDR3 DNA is TGCGCCAGCACCAAATTGGGGGCGGGCGAGCAGTACTTC. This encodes CASTKLGAGEQYF.

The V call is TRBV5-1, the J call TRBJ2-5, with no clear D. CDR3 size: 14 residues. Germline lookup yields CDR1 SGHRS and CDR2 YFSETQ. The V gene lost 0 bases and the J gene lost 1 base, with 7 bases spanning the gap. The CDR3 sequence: CASSLGDTQETQYF. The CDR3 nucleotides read TGCGCCAGCAGCTTGGGAGATACCCAAGAGACCCAGTACTTC.

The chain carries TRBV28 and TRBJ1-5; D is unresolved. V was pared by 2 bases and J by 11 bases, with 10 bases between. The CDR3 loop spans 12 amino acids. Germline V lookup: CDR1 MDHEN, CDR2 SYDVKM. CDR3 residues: CASSLGDKAQHF. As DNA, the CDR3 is TGTGCCAGCAGTTTAGGAGATAAGGCCCAGCATTTT.